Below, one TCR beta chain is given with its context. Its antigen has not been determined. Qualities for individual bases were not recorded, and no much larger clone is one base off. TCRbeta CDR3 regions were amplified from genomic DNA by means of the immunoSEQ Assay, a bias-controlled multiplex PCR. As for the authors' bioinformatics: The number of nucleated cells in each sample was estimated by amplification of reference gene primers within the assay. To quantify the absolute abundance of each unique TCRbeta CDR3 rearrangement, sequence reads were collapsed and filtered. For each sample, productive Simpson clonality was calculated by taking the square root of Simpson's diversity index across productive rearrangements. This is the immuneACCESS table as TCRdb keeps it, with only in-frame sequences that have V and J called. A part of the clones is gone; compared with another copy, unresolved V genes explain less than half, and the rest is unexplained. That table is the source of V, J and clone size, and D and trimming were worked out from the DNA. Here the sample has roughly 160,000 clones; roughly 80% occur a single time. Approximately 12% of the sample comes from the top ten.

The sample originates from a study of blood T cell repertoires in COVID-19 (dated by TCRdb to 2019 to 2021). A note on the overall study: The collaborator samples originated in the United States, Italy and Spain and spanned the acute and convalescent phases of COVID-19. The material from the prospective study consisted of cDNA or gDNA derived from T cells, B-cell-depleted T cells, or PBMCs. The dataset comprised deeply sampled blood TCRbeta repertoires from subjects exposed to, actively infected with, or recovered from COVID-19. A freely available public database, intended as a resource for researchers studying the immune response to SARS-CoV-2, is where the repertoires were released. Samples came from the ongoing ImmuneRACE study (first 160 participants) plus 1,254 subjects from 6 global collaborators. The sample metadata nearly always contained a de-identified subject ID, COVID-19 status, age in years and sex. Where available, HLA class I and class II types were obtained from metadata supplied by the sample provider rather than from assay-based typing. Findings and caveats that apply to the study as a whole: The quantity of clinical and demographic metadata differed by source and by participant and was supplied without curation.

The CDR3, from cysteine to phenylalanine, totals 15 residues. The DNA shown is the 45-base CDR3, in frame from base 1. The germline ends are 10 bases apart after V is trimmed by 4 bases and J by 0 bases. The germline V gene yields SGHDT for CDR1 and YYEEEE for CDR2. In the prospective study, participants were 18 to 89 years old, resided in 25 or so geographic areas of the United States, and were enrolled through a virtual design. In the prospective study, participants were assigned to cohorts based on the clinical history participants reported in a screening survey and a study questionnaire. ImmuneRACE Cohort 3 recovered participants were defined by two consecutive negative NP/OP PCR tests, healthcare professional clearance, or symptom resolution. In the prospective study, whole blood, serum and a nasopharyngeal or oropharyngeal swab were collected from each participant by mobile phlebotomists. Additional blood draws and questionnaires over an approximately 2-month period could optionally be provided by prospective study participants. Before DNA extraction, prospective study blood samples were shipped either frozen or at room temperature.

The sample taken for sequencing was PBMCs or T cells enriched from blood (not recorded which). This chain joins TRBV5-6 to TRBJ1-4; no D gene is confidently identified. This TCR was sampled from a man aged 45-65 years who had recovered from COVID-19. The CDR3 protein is CASSLPSSTNEKLFF. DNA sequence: TGTGCCAGCAGCCTTCCGAGCTCAACTAATGAAAAACTGTTTTTT.